These 20 T cell receptor beta chains were all obtained from the same sample, sequenced in a study of T-cell reconstitution after alpha-beta-depleted transplantation in children. A library of TCRbeta sequences, prepared with unique molecular identifiers, was generated. TCRdb called the PCR reads again in MiXCR, with one record for every CDR3 protein. The sample carries some 830,000 distinct CDR3 sequences, under 20% recorded once. The material was PBMCs, mostly from graft donor cells, obtained 360 days after TCRalphabeta/CD19-depleted stem cell transplant. These receptors all stem from a male patient between 10 and 17 years old who had a stem cell transplant for acute lymphoblastic leukemia, so the T cells may come from the graft donor.

As regards this clonotype: This could be a read error, since a much larger clone is one nucleotide away. The CDR3 nucleotides are TGTGCCAGCTGTTTCAGACTAGCGGGAGTCTCTGGGGCCAACGTCCTGACTTTC. Its translation: CASCFRLAGVSGANVLTF. This chain links TRBV7-4 with TRBJ2-6; 12 bases are a match to TRBD2. J lost 0 bases, V lost 8 bases, and 8 bases had no gene match. This CDR3 region has 18 residues. Germline V CDR1 and CDR2: SGHVT, SQSDAQ. Supplemented by reference TRBV7-4 and TRBJ2-6, the full variable domain reads GAGVSQSPRYKVAKRGRDVALRCDSISGHVTLYWYRQTLGQGSEVLTYSQSDAQRDKSGRPSGRFSAERPERSVSTLKIQRTEQGDSAVYLCASCFRLAGVSGANVLTFGAGSRLTVL.

This clonotype was found many times. The chain uses TRBV5-1 and TRBJ2-5; TRBD1 aligns across 12 bases. CDR3 length equals 15 residues. Germline CDR1 is SGHRS and CDR2 is YFSETQ. The J segment lost 5 bases and the V segment lost 2 bases, leaving 4 bases of the junction unmatched. CDR3 DNA sequence: TGCGCCAGCAGCTTCACGGGACAGGGGGCGGAGACCCAGTACTTC. It codes for CASSFTGQGAETQYF.

This clonotype was recorded a few times. The CDR3, as DNA: TGTGCCAGCAGTTCCTACAGGGGGCTTAAGTACGAGCAGTACTTC. It translates to CASSSYRGLKYEQYF. V is TRBV28 and J is TRBJ2-7, with 9 bases that match TRBD1. J lost 4 bases, V lost 4 bases, and 8 bases had no gene match. The CDR3 spans 15 residues. CDR1 and CDR2 from the germline V gene are MDHEN and SYDVKM.

This clonotype has only a few counts. V gene TRBV12-3 or TRBV12-4 combines with J gene TRBJ2-3, with D possibly called TRBD1 or TRBD2 (5 bases each). The CDR3 runs to 16 residues. V gave up 5 bases and J gave up 2 bases, with 17 bases separating them. The CDR3 region has the DNA TGTGCCAGCAGTCCGCCACGGGGCTCTTCCACAGATACGCAGTATTTT. Translation: CASSPPRGSSTDTQYF.

The gene calls are TRBV4-1 and TRBJ2-2; D may be TRBD1 (6 bases). CDR3 length: 16 residues. CDR1 MGHRA and CDR2 YSYEKL come from the germline V gene. V was trimmed by 3 bases and J by 3 bases, leaving 14 bases between them. The CDR3 is CASSHPPGQYTGELFF. The CDR3, as DNA: TGCGCCAGCAGCCACCCGCCCGGACAGTACACCGGGGAGCTGTTTTTT.

This rearrangement joins TRBV4-2 to TRBJ2-3, with a possible D match to TRBD2 (6 bases). This CDR3 is built from 17 residues. V lost 1 base and J lost 0, with 14 bases in between. Germline CDR1 reads LGHNA; CDR2 reads YNFKEQ. The CDR3, as DNA: TGTGCCAGCAGCCAAGCATACCTAGCGAGTAGCACAGATACGCAGTATTTT. Protein sequence: CASSQAYLASSTDTQYF.

This chain joins TRBV7-3 and TRBJ2-2, with D hard to call. This CDR3 contains 15 residues. Germline lookup yields CDR1 SGHTA and CDR2 FQGTGA. The ends were cut back, 5 bases at V and 1 base at J, with 11 bases in the middle. The CDR3 DNA sequence: TGTGCCAGCAGCCCAAGCCGGGTGAACACCGGGGAGCTGTTTTTT. Its translation is CASSPSRVNTGELFF.

This clonotype was seen more than once but under ten times. The chain is built from TRBV13 and TRBJ2-1; 11 bases are a match to TRBD2. CDR1 is PRHDT, CDR2 FYEKMQ, per germline (reference sequence). The V segment lost 7 bases and the J segment 9 bases; nucleotides outside the gene matches: 14. There are 16 residues in the CDR3. The CDR3 here is CASTSSPLAGGGEQFF. The CDR3 region has the DNA TGTGCCAGCACCTCGAGCCCCCTAGCGGGAGGCGGTGAGCAGTTCTTC. The variable domain in full, with the rest retrieved from reference TRBV13 and TRBJ2-1, is AAGVIQSPRHLIKEKRETATLKCYPIPRHDTVYWYQQGPGQDPQFLISFYEKMQSDKGSIPDRFSAQQFSDYHSELNMSSLELGDSALYFCASTSSPLAGGGEQFFGPGTRLTVL.

The CDR3 here is CASSDRFFLETQYF. The CDR3 nucleotides read TGTGCCAGCAGTGATCGATTTTTCCTAGAGACCCAGTACTTC. The chain links TRBV2 to TRBJ2-5; D unclear. The germline V and J ends were trimmed by 3 bases and 4 bases, with 12 bases remaining between them. Germline CDR1 reads SNHLY; CDR2 reads FYNNEI. CDR3 length: 14 residues.

This clonotype appeared once. This could be a read error, since a much larger clone is one nucleotide away. In nucleotides, the CDR3 is TGTGCCAGCAGCCCACCTATCCAATTAGGGCCCACCTACAATGAGCAGTGCTTC. It yields the protein CASSPPIQLGPTYNEQCF. V usage is TRBV11-1 and J usage is TRBJ2-1, with unresolved D. Per germline, CDR1 SGHAT and CDR2 FQDESV (reference sequence). The CDR3 length is 18 residues.

The chain combines TRBV25-1 with TRBJ1-3; the D gene is possibly TRBD1 (5 bases). Germline values: CDR1 MGHDK, CDR2 SYGVNS. V lost 1 base to trimming and J lost 4 bases, with 14 bases between them. The CDR3 runs to 16 residues. CDR3 amino acids: CASSELPWGAGNTIYF. Written as DNA, the CDR3 is TGTGCCAGCAGTGAATTGCCGTGGGGCGCAGGAAACACCATATATTTT.

This chain joins TRBV5-1 and TRBJ2-1; 11 nucleotides align to TRBD2. The CDR3 spans 19 residues. Germline V gene lookup returns CDR1 SGHRS and CDR2 YFSETQ. The ends lost 2 bases at V and 0 bases at J; junction bases unmatched: 10. The CDR3 sequence: CASSLGTSGYLSSYNEQFF. The CDR3 coding sequence is TGCGCCAGCAGCTTAGGGACTAGCGGATATTTAAGCTCCTACAATGAGCAGTTCTTC.

This clonotype was picked up many times. The V gene is TRBV11-2, the J gene TRBJ2-3; weak D call: TRBD1 (6 bases). CDR1 and CDR2 (germline): SGHAT, FQNNGV. The CDR3 length is 17 residues. V was trimmed by 0 bases and J by 6 bases, leaving 19 bases between them. The CDR3 region is CASSLDGLARGKDTQYF. The CDR3 nucleotides are TGTGCCAGCAGCTTAGATGGCTTGGCAAGGGGGAAGGATACGCAGTATTTT. Complete variable domain (other parts from reference TRBV11-2 and TRBJ2-3): EAGVAQSPRYKIIEKRQSVAFWCNPISGHATLYWYQQILGQGPKLLIQFQNNGVVDDSQLPKDRFSAERLKGVDSTLKIQPAKLEDSAVYLCASSLDGLARGKDTQYFGPGTRLTVL.

This clonotype was counted between two and nine times. The CDR3 protein is CASSQWVFVPGDSNQPQHF. CDR3 in DNA: TGCGCCAGCAGCCAATGGGTCTTTGTCCCAGGGGATAGCAATCAGCCCCAGCATTTT. The V call is TRBV4-1, the J call TRBJ1-5; D perhaps matches TRBD1 (6 bases). The CDR3 totals 19 residues. Looked up from germline, CDR1 is MGHRA and CDR2 is YSYEKL. V was pared by 2 bases and J by 0 bases, with 20 bases between.

The chain is built from TRBV4-1 and TRBJ2-3; 7 bases are a match to TRBD1. J gave up 4 bases and V 3 bases, and 16 bases lay outside the gene matches. CDR1 is MGHRA and CDR2 is YSYEKL in the germline V gene. CDR3 length: 18 residues. This CDR3 is CASSQKTYPTGKADTQYF. Written as DNA, the CDR3 is TGCGCCAGCAGCCAGAAAACCTACCCGACAGGGAAGGCAGATACGCAGTATTTT.

This clonotype was counted between two and nine times. V usage is TRBV3-1 and J usage is TRBJ1-4, with no clear D. This CDR3 has 16 residues. From germline, CDR1 is LGHDT and CDR2 YNNKEL (reference sequence). Between the trimmed V and J ends, which lost 1 base and 0 bases, there was a span of 9 bases. As DNA, the CDR3 is TGTGCCAGCAGCCAAGGTCGGCTGGCAACTAATGAAAAACTGTTTTTT. It encodes CASSQGRLATNEKLFF.

The gene calls are TRBV28 and TRBJ2-4; D gene unclear. Germline loops: CDR1 MDHEN, CDR2 SYDVKM. Trimming shortened V by 5 bases and J by 7 bases, and 27 bases separated the two germline ends. The CDR3 runs 18 residues. The CDR3 DNA reads TGTGCCAGCAGTCTGGCCCCCCCAAGTTGGAGTCGTCCGAACATTCAGTACTTC. Protein product: CASSLAPPSWSRPNIQYF.

The V and J genes are TRBV5-6 and TRBJ2-7, with TRBD2 as a possible D gene (6 bases). Trimming shortened V by 3 bases and J by 0 bases, and 16 bases separated the two germline ends. Germline V CDR1 and CDR2: SGHDT, YYEEEE. This CDR3 has 16 residues. In nucleotides, the CDR3 is TGTGCCAGCAGCTCAGCTCGACTAGTCAGCTCCTACGAGCAGTACTTC. As protein: CASSSARLVSSYEQYF.

The chain couples TRBV5-1 to TRBJ2-7; possible D gene TRBD2, 6 bases. This CDR3 has 15 amino acids. V lost 0 bases to trimming and J lost 6 bases, with 16 bases between them. Germline CDR1 is SGHRS and CDR2 is YFSETQ. The CDR3 loop is CASSLVAGKDTEQYF. CDR3 sequence (DNA): TGCGCCAGCAGCTTGGTGGCGGGAAAGGACACCGAGCAGTACTTC.

This clonotype has more than one count but fewer than ten. The chain uses TRBV5-1 and TRBJ1-2; D gene uncertain. CDR1 and CDR2 from the germline V gene are SGHRS and YFSETQ. The CDR3 loop spans 15 amino acids. With 4 bases removed from V and 8 bases from J, the gap between germline ends came to 21 bases. CDR3: CASSQDRLLVYGYTF. CDR3 bases: TGCGCCAGCAGCCAGGACCGACTACTGGTATACGGCTACACCTTC.